The clone carrying this TCR beta chain appeared a few times. Its target is unknown. Germline CDR1 reads MNHEY; CDR2 reads SVGEGT. Trimming stripped 6 bases from V and 5 bases from J, with 13 bases between. The CDR3 sequence is 13 residues long. The data were taken from a study of vaccination and CD4 T cells after COVID-19. Sample treatment: approximately 11-day PBMC culture with coronavirus spike peptide pools or control peptides (ViraFEST assay). Sequencing of cultured CD4+ T cell DNA used the Oncomine TCR Beta short-read assay. TCRdb itself ran the PCR reads through MiXCR, one entry per CDR3 protein. The sample lists more than 13,000 distinct CDR3 sequences, around three quarters occurring once.

The V call is TRBV6-2 or TRBV6-3, the J call TRBJ1-2; D uncertain. Sequenced material: CD4+ T cells from blood, cultured in vitro. This TCR came from a human donor who had recovered from COVID-19. The CDR3 region has the DNA TGTGCCAGCAGCAGAGACTTAGGGTATGGCTACACCTTC. Translating gives CASSRDLGYGYTF.